These 27 T cell receptor beta chains were all obtained from the same sample, sequenced in a study of T-cell reconstitution after alpha-beta-depleted transplantation in children. Unique molecular identifiers were built into the TCRbeta library. TCRdb independently ran MiXCR on the PCR reads; one entry per CDR3 protein. Of 580,000 or so distinct CDR3 sequences in the sample, 20% to 25% are singletons; the top ten hold 13% to 15%. This sample comprised PBMCs, mostly from graft donor cells, obtained 360 days after TCRalphabeta/CD19-depleted stem cell transplant. These receptor sequences come from a boy under two years old who had a stem cell transplant for acute myeloid leukemia, so the T cells may come from the graft donor.

This clonotype occurred many times. V is TRBV7-8 and J is TRBJ2-7; tentatively, D is TRBD1 (5 bases). The CDR3 length is 16 residues. Germline V gene data show CDR1 as SGHVS and CDR2 as FQNEAQ. V lost 2 bases to trimming and J lost 1 base, with 15 bases between them. CDR3 sequence (DNA): TGTGCCAGCAGCTTAAAAGGGCAGGGCGTTTCCTACGAGCAGTACTTC. Protein product: CASSLKGQGVSYEQYF.

This clonotype occurred many times. In DNA, the CDR3 is TGTGCCAGCAGCCACCTTGAACTAGCCTCCTCCTACAATGAGCAGTTCTTC. It translates to CASSHLELASSYNEQFF. The gene calls are TRBV12-3 or TRBV12-4 and TRBJ2-1; tentatively, D is TRBD2 (6 bases). Between the trimmed V and J ends, which lost 6 bases and 0 bases, there was a span of 18 bases. The CDR3 consists of 17 residues.

A remark on this clonotype: The junction does not match germline at one end; this may be a read error. The chain is built from TRBV3-1 and TRBJ2-3; 14 bases match TRBD2. Germline V gives CDR1 LGHDT, CDR2 YNNKEL (reference sequence). The CDR3 covers 17 residues. The CDR3 DNA is TGTGCCTGCAGCCAATCCCGGACTAGCGGGGGGTTGGATACGCAGTATTTT. Amino acids: CACSQSRTSGGLDTQYF.

This clonotype has ten or more counts. The chain employs TRBV29-1 and TRBJ2-7; possibly TRBD2 for D (6 bases). Germline V gene sequence: CDR1 SQVTM, CDR2 ANQGSEA. V was pared by 6 bases and J by 4 bases, with 13 bases between. The CDR3 has 12 amino acids. The CDR3 is CSVTNGGYEQYV. Written as DNA, the CDR3 is TGCAGCGTAACCAATGGGGGGTACGAGCAGTACGTC.

This rearrangement joins TRBV5-1 to TRBJ2-1, with 12 positions matching TRBD2. The length of the CDR3 is 18 residues. J gave up 0 bases and V 2 bases, and 6 bases lay outside the gene matches. Germline V lookup: CDR1 SGHRS, CDR2 YFSETQ. CDR3 bases: TGCGCCAGCAGCTTCGCCGGACTAGCGGGATACTCCTACAATGAGCAGTTCTTC. Translation: CASSFAGLAGYSYNEQFF.

The V call is TRBV6-5, the J call TRBJ1-2; 8 bases are shared with TRBD1. Germline V CDR1 and CDR2: MNHEY, SVGAGI. V shed 2 bases, J shed 1 base, and the junction held 9 bases outside the gene matches. This CDR3 comprises 17 residues. For the CDR3, the DNA is TGTGCCAGCAGTTACAGAGGGACAGGACGTGATAACTATGGCTACACCTTC. It specifies CASSYRGTGRDNYGYTF.

This clonotype turned up a few times. The chain employs TRBV3-1 and TRBJ2-2; TRBD1 agrees at 8 bases. Germline values: CDR1 LGHDT, CDR2 YNNKEL (reference sequence). V trimming: 3 bases; J trimming: 0 bases; junction bases outside the gene matches: 15. CDR3 length equals 20 residues. CDR3 coding DNA: TGTGCCAGCAGCCACAACCGGGACAGGAAGAGGAGTACGAACACCGGGGAGCTGTTTTTT. This translates into CASSHNRDRKRSTNTGELFF. The variable domain in full, with the rest retrieved from reference TRBV3-1 and TRBJ2-2, is DTAVSQTPKYLVTQMGNDKSIKCEQNLGHDTMYWYKQDSKKFLKIMFSYNNKELIINETVPNRFSPKSPDKAHLNLHINSLELGDSAVYFCASSHNRDRKRSTNTGELFFGEGSRLTVL.

The rearrangement links TRBV18 to TRBJ1-5; tentative D call: TRBD1 (5 bases). The germline CDR1 and CDR2 sequences are KGHSH and LQKENI. This CDR3 spans 16 amino acids. The V gene lost 2 bases and the J gene lost 1 base, with 12 bases spanning the gap. The CDR3 DNA follows: TGTGCCAGCTCACCAAGGGGAGGGGTGAGCAATCAGCCCCAGCATTTT. The encoded protein is CASSPRGGVSNQPQHF.

V and J are TRBV18 and TRBJ2-7; D uncertain. The V gene lost 1 base and the J gene lost 7 bases, with 11 bases spanning the gap. The CDR3 spans 13 residues. Germline V CDR1 and CDR2: KGHSH, LQKENI. The CDR3 loop reads CASSPRPAEEQYF. Written as DNA, the CDR3 is TGTGCCAGCTCACCACGGCCGGCCGAGGAGCAGTACTTC.

The sample holds a few counts of this clonotype. The chain has TRBV29-1 and TRBJ1-2; no clear D. The germline V gene has CDR1 SQVTM and CDR2 ANQGSEA. This CDR3 is built from 14 residues. V was trimmed by 4 bases and J by 1 base, leaving 13 bases between them. CDR3 protein: CSVGKGSFNYGYTF. CDR3 in DNA: TGCAGCGTTGGAAAAGGGTCCTTTAACTATGGCTACACCTTC. The whole variable domain, remainder taken from reference TRBV29-1 and TRBJ1-2, is SAVISQKPSRDICQRGTSLTIQCQVDSQVTMMFWYRQQPGQSLTLIATANQGSEATYESGFVIDKFPISRPNLTFSTLTVSNMSPEDSSIYLCSVGKGSFNYGYTFGSGTRLTVV.

This clonotype turned up a few times. The V and J genes are TRBV6-2 or TRBV6-3 and TRBJ2-3; D possibly uses TRBD1 or TRBD2 (5 bases each). This CDR3 contains 12 residues. Trimming left V 2 bases short and J 6 bases short, with 6 bases between. Per the germline V gene, CDR1 is MNHEY and CDR2 is SVGEGT. CDR3 nucleotides: TGTGCCAGCAGTTACGAGGGGGATACGCAGTATTTT. Its translation: CASSYEGDTQYF.

This clonotype has a count of ten or more. V usage is TRBV18 and J usage is TRBJ1-6; no reliable D call. The length of the CDR3 is 17 residues. Germline V gene data show CDR1 as KGHSH and CDR2 as LQKENI. Between the trimmed V and J ends, which lost 2 bases and 7 bases, there was a span of 18 bases. CDR3 protein: CASSPESAHSLNSPLHF. In DNA, the CDR3 is TGTGCCAGCTCACCAGAATCCGCCCACAGCCTCAATTCACCCCTCCACTTT. Together with reference TRBV18 and TRBJ1-6, the CDR3 gives the full variable domain: NAGVMQNPRHLVRRRGQEARLRCSPMKGHSHVYWYRQLPEEGLKFMVYLQKENIIDESGMPKERFSAEFPKEGPSILRIQQVVRGDSAAYFCASSPESAHSLNSPLHFGNGTRLTVT.

This clonotype was observed a handful of times. This rearrangement joins TRBV7-2 to TRBJ2-6, with 10 bases matching TRBD1. Germline V gene data show CDR1 as SGHTA and CDR2 as FQGNSA. The V and J ends lost 2 bases and 1 base, in that order; junction bases with no gene match: 5. This CDR3 is 18 amino acids long. CDR3: CASSLTTGGASGANVLTF. The CDR3 region has the DNA TGTGCCAGCAGCTTAACGACAGGGGGCGCTTCTGGGGCCAACGTCCTGACTTTC.

This clonotype was counted between two and nine times. The chain uses TRBV7-2 and TRBJ2-1; D possibly corresponds to TRBD2 (6 bases). There are 16 residues in the CDR3. V lost 5 bases and J 2 bases, leaving 16 bases between the germline ends. In germline, CDR1 is SGHTA, CDR2 FQGNSA. CDR3 loop: CASSLGPGTPYNEQFF. CDR3 coding DNA: TGTGCCAGCAGCCTAGGGCCCGGGACTCCCTACAATGAGCAGTTCTTC.

A few counts support this clonotype. The V and J genes are TRBV7-2 and TRBJ1-5, with no clear D. V was cut by 5 bases and J by 4 bases, with 9 bases left in between. Germline V gene lookup returns CDR1 SGHTA and CDR2 FQGNSA. The CDR3 spans 13 residues. CDR3 in DNA: TGTGCCAGCAGCGTACAGCGAAATCAGCCCCAGCATTTT. Its protein is CASSVQRNQPQHF.

The chain uses TRBV5-5 and TRBJ1-1; D is unresolved. The V and J ends lost 6 bases and 1 base respectively, with 16 bases between them. This CDR3 is built from 15 residues. Germline V gives CDR1 SGHKS, CDR2 YYEKEE (reference sequence). CDR3 coding DNA: TGTGCCAGCAAATTTCGGGGTAATGGGAACACTGAAGCTTTCTTT. It translates to CASKFRGNGNTEAFF.

This clonotype was counted between two and nine times. The J gene is TRBJ1-5, the V gene TRBV7-7; unclear D gene. V was pared by 5 bases and J by 4 bases, with 12 bases between. There are 14 residues in the CDR3. Germline V gives CDR1 SSHAT, CDR2 FNYEAQ (reference sequence). The DNA for the CDR3 is TGTGCCAGCAGCCAGGCAGGCGGAAATCAGCCCCAGCATTTT. Translation: CASSQAGGNQPQHF.

The chain joins TRBV4-3 to TRBJ2-1; TRBD2 agrees at 13 bases. The CDR3 loop spans 16 amino acids. Looked up from germline, CDR1 is LGHNA and CDR2 is YSLEER. J was trimmed by 8 bases and V by 0 bases; bases with no gene match: 4. DNA of the CDR3: TGCGCCAGCAGCCAAGAAGGACTAGCGGGGGAGGATGAGCAGTTCTTC. Residues: CASSQEGLAGEDEQFF.

The chain uses TRBV7-9 and TRBJ2-7; no firm D call. Trimming cost V 2 bases and J 3 bases, with 14 bases left between them. Looked up from germline, CDR1 is SEHNR and CDR2 is FQNEAQ (reference sequence). The CDR3 extends over 15 amino acids. This CDR3 is CASSLSGGTLYEQYV. The CDR3 nucleotides are TGTGCCAGCAGCTTATCCGGCGGAACCCTCTACGAGCAGTACGTC.

V is TRBV10-3 and J is TRBJ2-6, with D maybe TRBD1 (5 bases). Germline CDR1 is ENHRY and CDR2 is SYGVKD. This CDR3 has 16 residues. Trimming removed 2 bases from V and 3 bases from J, with 11 bases in between. The CDR3 DNA sequence: TGTGCCATCAGTGAGAAAGGGGAAAATGGGGCCAACGTCCTGACTTTC. Protein product: CAISEKGENGANVLTF.

This clonotype was seen a few times. A much bigger clone sits one base away, suggesting this may be a read error. The chain joins TRBV27 to TRBJ2-7; 7 bases are shared with TRBD2. The germline V gene encodes CDR1 MNHEY and CDR2 SMNVEV (reference sequence). The CDR3 consists of 11 residues. The J segment lost 6 bases and the V segment lost 4 bases, leaving 0 bases of the junction unmatched. The CDR3 DNA reads as TGTGCCAGCAGTTGGGGGGGCGAGCAGTACTTC. Translating it yields CASSWGGEQYF.

The chain combines TRBV9 with TRBJ1-6; the D is unclear. This CDR3 spans 14 amino acids. The V end was cut by 0 bases, the J end by 11 bases, with 12 bases between. The germline gives CDR1 SGDLS, CDR2 YYNGEE. This CDR3 is CASSVGKGRTPLHF. CDR3 DNA sequence: TGTGCCAGCAGCGTAGGAAAAGGGAGGACACCCCTCCACTTT.

V gene TRBV20-1 combines with J gene TRBJ1-2; TRBD1 is a possible D gene (6 bases). This CDR3 comprises 12 residues. The germline V and J ends were trimmed by 6 bases and 1 base, with 9 bases remaining between them. CDR1 DFQATT and CDR2 SNEGSKA come from the germline V gene (reference sequence). The CDR3 sequence: CSAQGFNYGYTF. DNA of the CDR3: TGCAGTGCGCAGGGGTTTAACTATGGCTACACCTTC.

The chain recombines TRBV7-2 with TRBJ1-3; weak D call: TRBD1 (5 bases). This CDR3 comprises 12 residues. Trimming pared 5 bases from V and 10 bases from J, leaving 12 bases between. CDR1 SGHTA and CDR2 FQGNSA come from the germline V gene. The CDR3 is CASSPPGQTIYF. The DNA for the CDR3 is TGTGCCAGCAGCCCCCCAGGGCAAACCATATATTTT.

This clonotype has more than one count but fewer than ten. The genes are TRBV28 and TRBJ2-3; 8 bases are a match to TRBD2. The CDR3 extends over 16 amino acids. Germline V lookup: CDR1 MDHEN, CDR2 SYDVKM. Trimming removed 1 base from V and 2 bases from J; junction bases left unmatched: 5. The CDR3 sequence is CASSLYGGGNTDTQYF. CDR3 bases: TGTGCCAGCAGTTTATACGGCGGGGGGAACACAGATACGCAGTATTTT. The full variable domain, in which reference TRBV28 and TRBJ2-3 provide the parts outside the CDR3, is DVKVTQSSRYLVKRTGEKVFLECVQDMDHENMFWYRQDPGLGLRLIYFSYDVKMKEKGDIPEGYSVSREKKERFSLILESASTNQTSMYLCASSLYGGGNTDTQYFGPGTRLTVL.

This clonotype was recorded only once. V is TRBV7-6 and J is TRBJ2-2; D is possibly TRBD2 (5 bases). The germline CDR1 and CDR2 sequences are SGHVS and FNYEAQ. The CDR3 runs to 15 residues. The V end was cut by 1 base, the J end by 4 bases, with 10 bases between. The CDR3, as DNA: TGTGCCAGCAGCTTAGGGATAGCGAGCACCGGGGAGCTGTTTTTT. Protein product: CASSLGIASTGELFF.

The genes are TRBV25-1 and TRBJ1-1; a weak D match, TRBD1 (5 bases). CDR1 is MGHDK, CDR2 SYGVNS, per germline. The V end was cut by 1 base, the J end by 4 bases, with 13 bases between. The CDR3 length is 15 residues. The CDR3 nucleotides are TGTGCCAGCAGTGAATGGGGCGGGGTGGGCACTGAAGCTTTCTTT. It translates to CASSEWGGVGTEAFF.